A single TCR beta chain is shown here with its context. The sample originates from a study of memory CD4+ T cells and cytomegalovirus serostatus. Single viable CD3+CD4+CD8-CD45RO+ cells were sorted as the memory CD4+ T cells. Positive selection with CD4 microbeads enriched total CD4+ T cells. Source study methods: After removing out-of-frame reads, approximately 2 million distinct TCRbeta sequences remained. Sequencing used immunoSEQ multiplex PCR; TCRdb keeps in-frame clones, though not all of them. The V and J calls and the clone size are those of that table, but D and trimming were determined from the DNA. This sample has 80,000 to 100,000 clones; approximately 80% occur once, and the top ten carry approximately 4%. The CDR3 totals 14 residues. V was clipped by 3 bases and J by 13 bases, with 16 bases between them. In germline, CDR1 is SGHVS, CDR2 FQNEAQ.

This clonotype was obtained from an adult in good health and CMV-seropositive. Sequenced: memory CD4+ T cells from blood. The chain links TRBV7-8 to TRBJ1-6; D ambiguous. The CDR3 sequence: CASSFYMAGAPLHF. CDR3 DNA: TGTGCCAGCAGCTTCTATATGGCCGGAGCCCCCCTCCACTTT.